This TCR beta chain was profiled in a study of cytomegalovirus exposure and HLA in healthy donors. About the study: Genotyping of roughly 400 donors showed that over 65% belonged to the Caucasian-associated ancestry cluster.

This clone appeared a few times. PCR used 60 Vbeta primers and 13 Jbeta primers. TCRdb keeps only in-frame clones here, not all; method: immunoSEQ multiplex PCR. The data show 100,000 or so clones, with more than 60% seen just once and 2% to 2.5% held by the top ten. J was trimmed by 3 bases and V by 8 bases; bases with no gene match: 13. There are 17 residues in the CDR3. The V gene's germline CDR1 is LNHNV and CDR2 YYDKDF (reference sequence). The sequence derives from a man between 45 and 60 years old in good health and CMV-seronegative. Material: PBMCs. The gene calls are TRBV15 and TRBJ1-1, with 12 bases aligning to TRBD1. The CDR3 loop reads CATHAGTGGVSDTEAFF. CDR3 bases: TGTGCCACCCACGCCGGGACAGGGGGCGTTTCGGACACTGAAGCTTTCTTT.